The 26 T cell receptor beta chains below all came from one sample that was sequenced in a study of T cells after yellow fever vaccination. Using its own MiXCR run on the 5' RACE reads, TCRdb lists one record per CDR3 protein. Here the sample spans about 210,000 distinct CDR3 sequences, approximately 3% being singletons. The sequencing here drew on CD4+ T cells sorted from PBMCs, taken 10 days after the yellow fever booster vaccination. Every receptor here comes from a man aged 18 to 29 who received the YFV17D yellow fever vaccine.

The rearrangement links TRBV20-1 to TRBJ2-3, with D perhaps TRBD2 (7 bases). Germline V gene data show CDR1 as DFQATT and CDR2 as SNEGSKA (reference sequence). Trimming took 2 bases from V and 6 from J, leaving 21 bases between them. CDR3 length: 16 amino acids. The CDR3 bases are TGCAGTGCTAGACCCCCACTCCGAGGGGGAGGGGATACGCAGTATTTT. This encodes CSARPPLRGGGDTQYF.

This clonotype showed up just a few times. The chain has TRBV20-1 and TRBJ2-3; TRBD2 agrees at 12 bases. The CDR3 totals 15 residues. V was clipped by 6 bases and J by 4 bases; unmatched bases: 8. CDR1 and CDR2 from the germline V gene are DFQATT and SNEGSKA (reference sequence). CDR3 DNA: TGCAGTGCACCCTCTAGCGGGGGGGCCTCAGATACGCAGTATTTT. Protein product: CSAPSSGGASDTQYF.

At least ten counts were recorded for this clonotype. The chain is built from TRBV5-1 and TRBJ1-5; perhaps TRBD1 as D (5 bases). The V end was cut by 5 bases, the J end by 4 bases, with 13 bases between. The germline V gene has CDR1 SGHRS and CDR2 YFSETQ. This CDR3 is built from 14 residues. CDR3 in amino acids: CASSEGQENQPQHF. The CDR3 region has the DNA TGCGCCAGCAGTGAGGGGCAGGAAAATCAGCCCCAGCATTTT.

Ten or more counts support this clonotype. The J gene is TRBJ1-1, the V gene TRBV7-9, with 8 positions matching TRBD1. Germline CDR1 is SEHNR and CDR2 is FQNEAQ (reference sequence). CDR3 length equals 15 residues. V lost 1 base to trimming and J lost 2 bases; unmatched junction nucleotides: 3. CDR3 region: CASSLGDRPNTEAFF. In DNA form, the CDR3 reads TGTGCCAGCAGCTTAGGGGACAGGCCCAACACTGAAGCTTTCTTT.

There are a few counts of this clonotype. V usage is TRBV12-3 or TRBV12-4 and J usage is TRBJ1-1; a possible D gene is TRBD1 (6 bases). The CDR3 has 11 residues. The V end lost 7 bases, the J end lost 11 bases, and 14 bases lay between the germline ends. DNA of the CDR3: TGTGCCAGCAAGTACAGGGAAGGGGCTTTCTTT. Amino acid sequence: CASKYREGAFF.

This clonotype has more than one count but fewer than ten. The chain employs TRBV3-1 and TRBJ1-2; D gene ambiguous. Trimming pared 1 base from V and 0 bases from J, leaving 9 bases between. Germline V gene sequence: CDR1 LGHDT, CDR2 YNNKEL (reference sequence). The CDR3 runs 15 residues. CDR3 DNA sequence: TGTGCCAGCAGCCAAGGGTCTCTGGCTAACTATGGCTACACCTTC. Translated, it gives CASSQGSLANYGYTF.

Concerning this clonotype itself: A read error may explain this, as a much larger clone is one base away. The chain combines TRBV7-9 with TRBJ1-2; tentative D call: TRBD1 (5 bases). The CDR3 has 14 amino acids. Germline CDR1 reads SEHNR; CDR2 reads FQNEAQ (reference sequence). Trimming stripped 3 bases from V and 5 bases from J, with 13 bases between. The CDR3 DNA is TGTGCCAGCAGCTTCGCCGGGACGGAGTATGGCTACACCTTC. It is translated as CASSFAGTEYGYTF.

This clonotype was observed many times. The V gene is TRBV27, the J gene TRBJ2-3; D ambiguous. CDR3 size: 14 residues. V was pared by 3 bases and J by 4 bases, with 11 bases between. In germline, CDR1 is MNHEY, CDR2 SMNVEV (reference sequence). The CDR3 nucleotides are TGTGCCAGCAGTTTTGAGGTAGCAGCAGATACGCAGTATTTT. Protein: CASSFEVAADTQYF.

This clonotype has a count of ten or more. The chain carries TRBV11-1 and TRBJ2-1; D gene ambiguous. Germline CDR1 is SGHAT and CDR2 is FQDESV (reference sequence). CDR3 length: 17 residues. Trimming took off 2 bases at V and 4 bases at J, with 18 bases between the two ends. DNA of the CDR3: TGTGCCAGCAGCTTATCACCATCCGCGGCTTTATACAATGAGCAGTTCTTC. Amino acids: CASSLSPSAALYNEQFF.

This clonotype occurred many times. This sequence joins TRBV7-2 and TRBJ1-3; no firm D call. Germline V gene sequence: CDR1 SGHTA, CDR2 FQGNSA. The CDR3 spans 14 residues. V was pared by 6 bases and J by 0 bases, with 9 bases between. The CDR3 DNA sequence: TGTGCCAGCAGTGGGAGGCTCTCTGGAAACACCATATATTTT. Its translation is CASSGRLSGNTIYF.

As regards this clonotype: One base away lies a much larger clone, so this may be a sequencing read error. DNA of the CDR3: TGCAGCGTTGAAGGTATATCAGGGGGCTTCAATGAGCAGTTCTTC. Amino acids: CSVEGISGGFNEQFF. The chain uses TRBV29-1 and TRBJ2-1; TRBD1 agrees at 8 bases. The CDR3 is 15 residues long. CDR1 is SQVTM, CDR2 ANQGSEA, per germline. Germline trimming cut 1 base from V and 6 bases from J; bases unmatched to any gene: 8.

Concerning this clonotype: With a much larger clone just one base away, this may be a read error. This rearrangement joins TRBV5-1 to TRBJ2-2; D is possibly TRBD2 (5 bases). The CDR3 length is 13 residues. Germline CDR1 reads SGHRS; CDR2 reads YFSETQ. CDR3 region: CASKEVVTGEMFF. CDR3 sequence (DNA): TGCGCCAGCAAGGAGGTTGTCACCGGGGAGATGTTTTTT. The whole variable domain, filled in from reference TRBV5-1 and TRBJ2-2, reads KAGVTQTPRYLIKTRGQQVTLSCSPISGHRSVSWYQQTPGQGLQFLFEYFSETQRNKGNFPGRFSGRQFSNSRSEMNVSTLELGDSALYLCASKEVVTGEMFFGEGSRLTVL.

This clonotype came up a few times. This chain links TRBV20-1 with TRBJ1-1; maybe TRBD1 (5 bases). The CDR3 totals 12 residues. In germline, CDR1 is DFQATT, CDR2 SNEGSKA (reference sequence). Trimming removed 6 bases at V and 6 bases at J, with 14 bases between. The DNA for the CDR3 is TGCAGTGCCCCCGTGGCAGGGTCTGAAGCTTTCTTT. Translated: CSAPVAGSEAFF.

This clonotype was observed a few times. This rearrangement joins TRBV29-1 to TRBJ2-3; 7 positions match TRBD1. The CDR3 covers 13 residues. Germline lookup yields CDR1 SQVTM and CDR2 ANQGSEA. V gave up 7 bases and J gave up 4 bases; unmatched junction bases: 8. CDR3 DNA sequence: TGCAGCGGGTCGACAGGGCTTTCAGATACGCAGTATTTT. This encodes CSGSTGLSDTQYF.

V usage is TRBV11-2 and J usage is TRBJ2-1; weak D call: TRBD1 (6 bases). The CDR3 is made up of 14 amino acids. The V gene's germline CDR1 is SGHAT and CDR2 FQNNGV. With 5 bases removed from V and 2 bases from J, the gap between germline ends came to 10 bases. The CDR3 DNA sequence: TGTGCCAGCAGCCAGGACAGTCCCTACAATGAGCAGTTCTTC. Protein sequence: CASSQDSPYNEQFF. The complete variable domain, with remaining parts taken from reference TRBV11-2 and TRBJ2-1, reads EAGVAQSPRYKIIEKRQSVAFWCNPISGHATLYWYQQILGQGPKLLIQFQNNGVVDDSQLPKDRFSAERLKGVDSTLKIQPAKLEDSAVYLCASSQDSPYNEQFFGPGTRLTVL.

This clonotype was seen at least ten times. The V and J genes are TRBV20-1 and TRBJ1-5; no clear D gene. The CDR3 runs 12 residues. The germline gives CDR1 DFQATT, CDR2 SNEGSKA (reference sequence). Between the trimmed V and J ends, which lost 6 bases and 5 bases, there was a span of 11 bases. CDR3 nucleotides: TGCAGTGCGAGGCCCAATCATCAGCCCCAGCATTTT. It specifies CSARPNHQPQHF.

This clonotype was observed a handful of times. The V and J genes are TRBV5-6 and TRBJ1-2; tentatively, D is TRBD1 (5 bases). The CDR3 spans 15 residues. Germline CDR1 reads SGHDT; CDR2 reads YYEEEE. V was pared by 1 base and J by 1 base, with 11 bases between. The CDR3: CASSLKQVHNYGYTF. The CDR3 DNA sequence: TGTGCCAGCAGCTTGAAACAGGTCCATAACTATGGCTACACCTTC.

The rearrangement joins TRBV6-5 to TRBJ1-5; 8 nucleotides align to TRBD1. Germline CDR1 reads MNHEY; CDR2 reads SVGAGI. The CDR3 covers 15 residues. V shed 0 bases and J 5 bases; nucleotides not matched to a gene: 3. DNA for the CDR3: TGTGCCAGCAGTTACTCGCCAGGGGGCCATCAGCCCCAGCATTTT. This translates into CASSYSPGGHQPQHF.

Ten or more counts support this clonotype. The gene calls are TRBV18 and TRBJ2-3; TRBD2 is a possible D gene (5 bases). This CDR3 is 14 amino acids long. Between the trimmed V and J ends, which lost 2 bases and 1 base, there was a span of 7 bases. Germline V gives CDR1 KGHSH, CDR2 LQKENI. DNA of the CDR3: TGTGCCAGCTCACCAGTTAGCGGCACAGATACGCAGTATTTT. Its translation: CASSPVSGTDTQYF.

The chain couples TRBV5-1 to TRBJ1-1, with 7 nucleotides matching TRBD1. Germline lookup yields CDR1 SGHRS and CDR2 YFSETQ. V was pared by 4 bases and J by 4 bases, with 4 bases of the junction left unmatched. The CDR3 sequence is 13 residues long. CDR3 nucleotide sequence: TGCGCCAGCAGCAGGGCAGGGGGCACTGAAGCTTTCTTT. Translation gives CASSRAGGTEAFF. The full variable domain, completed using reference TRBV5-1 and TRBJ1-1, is KAGVTQTPRYLIKTRGQQVTLSCSPISGHRSVSWYQQTPGQGLQFLFEYFSETQRNKGNFPGRFSGRQFSNSRSEMNVSTLELGDSALYLCASSRAGGTEAFFGQGTRLTVV.

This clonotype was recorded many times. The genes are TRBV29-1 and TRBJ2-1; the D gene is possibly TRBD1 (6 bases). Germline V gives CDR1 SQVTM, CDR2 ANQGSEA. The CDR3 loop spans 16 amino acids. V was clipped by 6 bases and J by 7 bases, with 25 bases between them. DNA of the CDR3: TGCAGCGTCCGCCGACCCAGACAAACTAGGGGGAATGAGCAGTTCTTC. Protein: CSVRRPRQTRGNEQFF.

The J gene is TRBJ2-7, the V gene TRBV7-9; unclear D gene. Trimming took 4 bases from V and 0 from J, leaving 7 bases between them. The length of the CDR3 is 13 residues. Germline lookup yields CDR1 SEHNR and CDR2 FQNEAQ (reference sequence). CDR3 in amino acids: CASSSVVSYEQYV. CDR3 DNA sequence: TGTGCCAGCAGCTCGGTGGTCTCCTACGAGCAGTACGTC.

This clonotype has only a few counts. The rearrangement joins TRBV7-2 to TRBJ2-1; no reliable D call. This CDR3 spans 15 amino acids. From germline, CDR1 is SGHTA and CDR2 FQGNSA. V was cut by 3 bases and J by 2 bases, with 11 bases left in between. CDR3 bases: TGTGCCAGCAGCTTCCCCGCAGGCGCCTACAATGAGCAGTTCTTC. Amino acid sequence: CASSFPAGAYNEQFF.

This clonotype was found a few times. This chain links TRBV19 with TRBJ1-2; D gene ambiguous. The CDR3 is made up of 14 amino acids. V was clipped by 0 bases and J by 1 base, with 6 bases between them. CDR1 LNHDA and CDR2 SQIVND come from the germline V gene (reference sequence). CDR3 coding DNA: TGTGCCAGTAGTATAGATCGGATTAACTATGGCTACACCTTC. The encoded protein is CASSIDRINYGYTF.

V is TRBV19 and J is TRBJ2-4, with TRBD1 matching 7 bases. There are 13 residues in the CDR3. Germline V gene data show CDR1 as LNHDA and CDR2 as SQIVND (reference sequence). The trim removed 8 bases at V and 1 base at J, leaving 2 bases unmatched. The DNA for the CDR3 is TGTGCCAGTTCGGACAGGGCCAAAAACATTCAGTACTTC. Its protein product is CASSDRAKNIQYF.

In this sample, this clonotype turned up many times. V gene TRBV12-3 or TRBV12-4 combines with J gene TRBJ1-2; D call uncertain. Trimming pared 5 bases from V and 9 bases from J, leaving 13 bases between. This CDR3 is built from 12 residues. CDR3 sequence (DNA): TGTGCCAGCAGTCAGGACGTAACCTGCTACACCTTC. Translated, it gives CASSQDVTCYTF.